Listed below are T cell receptor beta chains from one sample, sequenced in a study of cytomegalovirus exposure and HLA in healthy donors. Libraries were prepared by immunoSEQ multiplex PCR; TCRdb keeps only in-frame clonotypes and omits some of them. The sample shows about 110,000 clones, roughly three quarters of them seen only once. Sequencing was performed on PBMCs. The receptors here all came from a woman between 18 and 29 years old in good health and CMV-seropositive. The CDR3 runs from the conserved cysteine through the conserved F or W. The D gene is left open where the match is weak. Clone size is stated in some rows and not others, as once, few, many or a class when expanded.

d_call	v_call	j_call	clone_size	cdr3_nt	cdr3_aa
NA	TRBV9	TRBJ1-4	NA	TGTGCCAGCAGCCGAACAGGGAATAATGAAAAACTGTTTTTT	CASSRTGNNEKLFF
TRBD1	TRBV10-3	TRBJ1-5	NA	TGTGCCATCGGGAGTGGACAGGGATATCAGCCCCAGCATTTT	CAIGSGQGYQPQHF
NA	TRBV5-1	TRBJ2-3	NA	TGCGCCAGCAGCTTGGCCGGCTCCTCGGGTGTGGATACGCAGTATTTT	CASSLAGSSGVDTQYF
TRBD2	TRBV5-8	TRBJ2-5	NA	TGTGCCAGCAGGGGGACAAGACTAGCGGAAGAGACCCAGTACTTC	CASRGTRLAEETQYF
NA	TRBV4-1	TRBJ1-5	once	TGCGCCAGCAGCCCATGGGACATTAGCAATCAGCCCCAGCATTTT	CASSPWDISNQPQHF
NA	TRBV30	TRBJ1-4	NA	TGTGCCTGGAGTGTACGGGTGGAAAAACTGTTTTTT	CAWSVRVEKLFF
TRBD2	TRBV27	TRBJ2-7	NA	TGTGCCAGCAGCAGGGCGGGAGGTCTCTACGAGCAGTACTTC	CASSRAGGLYEQYF
TRBD2	TRBV7-3	TRBJ2-3	NA	TGTGCCAGCAGCCCCGGACTAGCGGGAGGTAGCACAGATACGCAGTATTTT	CASSPGLAGGSTDTQYF
TRBD1	TRBV7-8	TRBJ1-1	NA	TGTGCCAGCAGCCGGAGGACAGGGCCGTACGCTTTCTTT	CASSRRTGPYAFF
NA	TRBV5-1	TRBJ1-2	NA	TGCGCCAGCAGCTTGCTAGCAGGGGAGAACTATGGCTACACCTTC	CASSLLAGENYGYTF
TRBD2	TRBV6-5	TRBJ2-7	once	TGTGCCAGCAGTCAAAAAGCGGGAGGGCCCTACGAGCAGTACTTC	CASSQKAGGPYEQYF
NA	TRBV10-3	TRBJ2-1	NA	TGTGCCATCAGTGATGCCGGGACTGGACTCTACAATGAGCAGTTCTTC	CAISDAGTGLYNEQFF
NA	TRBV5-4	TRBJ2-2	few	TGTGCCAGCAGCTTGTTGTTGAGTAACACCGGGGAGCTGTTTTTT	CASSLLLSNTGELFF
TRBD2	TRBV4-2	TRBJ2-5	once	TGTGCCAGCAGCGGGGGGGTCCAGGAAGAGACCCAGTACTTC	CASSGGVQEETQYF
TRBD1	TRBV15	TRBJ2-7	once	TGTGCCACCCGGGACAGGGGCTACGAGCAGTACTTC	CATRDRGYEQYF
NA	TRBV5-1	TRBJ1-4	NA	TGCGCCAGCAGCTGGGGGCTTCGGGGTACTAATGAAAAACTGTTTTTT	CASSWGLRGTNEKLFF
NA	TRBV28	TRBJ1-1	NA	TGTGCCAGCCGCGAGGAGGGAATGAACACTGAAGCTTTCTTT	CASREEGMNTEAFF
TRBD1	TRBV5-6	TRBJ1-2	NA	TGTGCCAGCAGCCCCGGGACAGGGGTCTATGGCTACACCTTC	CASSPGTGVYGYTF
TRBD2	TRBV9	TRBJ2-1	few	TGTGCCAGCAGCCCACGTGGTAGCGGGAGCTACAATGAGCAGTTCTTC	CASSPRGSGSYNEQFF
TRBD2	TRBV15	TRBJ2-2	NA	TGTGCCACCAGAGGAAACGTGGAGCGGGAGACCGGGGAGCTGTTTTTT	CATRGNVERETGELFF
TRBD2	TRBV4-1	TRBJ2-7	NA	TGCGCCAGCAGGGGGGTGGGGACTAGCCAGTACGAGCAGTACTTC	CASRGVGTSQYEQYF
NA	TRBV30	TRBJ1-2	NA	TGTGCCTGGAGTGTAAGGACTCTTAACTATGGCTACACCTTC	CAWSVRTLNYGYTF
NA	TRBV2	TRBJ1-1	NA	TGTGCCAGCTCCCGGGTGGCTGAAGCTTTCTTT	CASSRVAEAFF
NA	TRBV7-6	TRBJ1-2	NA	TGTGCCAGCAGCTTAGTGTATGAGGGCGCTGGCTACACCTTC	CASSLVYEGAGYTF
TRBD1	TRBV4-1	TRBJ1-2	NA	TGCGCCAGCAGCCAAATCGGGGCAGGGGGCGCTAGCTATGGCTACACCTTC	CASSQIGAGGASYGYTF
NA	TRBV11-2	TRBJ2-3	NA	TGTGCCAGCAGCCTTGTCACAGATACGCAGTATTTT	CASSLVTDTQYF
TRBD2	TRBV7-9	TRBJ2-7	NA	TGTGCCAGCAGCCCCGGGACTAGTCATTACGAGCAGTACTTC	CASSPGTSHYEQYF
NA	TRBV19	TRBJ1-1	NA	TGTGCCAGTACCTGGACAACCGCCACTGAAGCTTTCTTT	CASTWTTATEAFF